These 18 T cell receptor beta chains were sequenced from one sample in a study of T cell responses to AZD1222 COVID-19 vaccine. TCRdb keeps only in-frame clones here, not all; method: immunoSEQ multiplex PCR. Of roughly 80,000 clones in the sample, about nine tenths are singletons; the top ten hold approximately 5%. The source material was peripheral blood, sampled 28 days after the second AZD1222 dose. Receptors were obtained from an adult who received the AZD1222 COVID-19 vaccine.

V is TRBV19 and J is TRBJ1-6, with TRBD1 matching 7 bases. Germline V lookup: CDR1 LNHDA, CDR2 SQIVND (reference sequence). Germline trimming cut 10 bases from V and 6 bases from J; bases unmatched to any gene: 6. The CDR3 sequence is 13 residues long. CDR3 DNA: TGTGCCACCAAAACAGGGGCTAATTCACCCCTCCACTTT. Encoded protein: CATKTGANSPLHF.

This chain uses TRBV6-2 or TRBV6-3 with TRBJ1-1, with TRBD1 matching over 8 bases. J lost 8 bases, V lost 4 bases, and 9 bases had no gene match. This CDR3 spans 14 amino acids. Per germline, CDR1 MNHEY and CDR2 SVGEGT. This CDR3 is CASSFPGQVVEAFF. CDR3 nucleotides: TGTGCCAGCAGTTTTCCGGGACAGGTGGTGGAAGCTTTCTTT.

In nucleotides, the CDR3 is TGTGCCAGCAGCTTGGGTCCGCAGGAGTCAGATACGCAGTATTTT. Translating it yields CASSLGPQESDTQYF. This rearrangement joins TRBV5-5 to TRBJ2-3, with D hard to call. Trimming took off 0 bases at V and 4 bases at J, with 12 bases between the two ends. CDR1 and CDR2 (germline): SGHKS, YYEKEE (reference sequence). This CDR3 is 15 amino acids long.

The chain employs TRBV19 and TRBJ1-5, with D possibly TRBD1 on 5 matching bases. Trimming removed 7 bases from V and 6 bases from J, with 19 bases in between. Germline CDR1 is LNHDA and CDR2 is SQIVND (reference sequence). The length of the CDR3 is 15 residues. The CDR3 spells CASIRAGNGGQPQHF. The DNA for the CDR3 is TGTGCCAGTATAAGGGCCGGGAATGGGGGTCAGCCCCAGCATTTT.

V usage is TRBV20-1 and J usage is TRBJ2-3; D is undetermined. This CDR3 is built from 11 residues. Deletions cut 5 bases from V and 10 bases from J, with 13 bases between. CDR1 and CDR2 (germline): DFQATT, SNEGSKA (reference sequence). The DNA for the CDR3 is TGCAGTGCTGGACGGACGGATTCGCAGTATTTT. Its translation is CSAGRTDSQYF.

This chain links TRBV19 with TRBJ2-6; D possibly corresponds to TRBD1 (5 bases). The V gene's germline CDR1 is LNHDA and CDR2 SQIVND (reference sequence). The V end lost 5 bases, the J end lost 15 bases, and 32 bases lay between the germline ends. This CDR3 has 18 amino acids. For the CDR3, the DNA is TGTGCCAGTAGTCTGCGCCGGACAAATCACAAATCGGGCCAACGCCTGACTTTC. Its translation: CASSLRRTNHKSGQRLTF.

This chain joins TRBV15 and TRBJ1-1, with TRBD1 as a possible D gene (6 bases). CDR1 and CDR2 (germline): LNHNV, YYDKDF (reference sequence). This CDR3 is built from 15 residues. V was shortened by 5 bases and J by 0 bases, with 13 bases between the two germline ends. This CDR3 is CATSGGGRMNTEAFF. CDR3 DNA sequence: TGTGCCACCAGCGGGGGCGGACGGATGAACACTGAAGCTTTCTTT.

This clone appeared once. The chain has TRBV28 and TRBJ1-6; tentative D call: TRBD1 (6 bases). The germline V and J ends were trimmed by 8 bases and 0 bases, with 17 bases remaining between them. CDR3 length equals 17 residues. The germline CDR1 and CDR2 sequences are MDHEN and SYDVKM. CDR3 residues: CASQGTGTSSYNSPLHF. CDR3 sequence (DNA): TGTGCCAGCCAGGGGACGGGGACAAGCTCCTATAATTCACCCCTCCACTTT.

CDR3 in DNA: TGTGCCAGCAGTCCAGAGAACTATGGCTACACCTTC. Protein sequence: CASSPENYGYTF. V and J are TRBV2 and TRBJ1-2; D unresolved. This CDR3 region has 12 residues. The germline V gene encodes CDR1 SNHLY and CDR2 FYNNEI. Between the trimmed V and J ends, which lost 5 bases and 2 bases, there was a span of 6 bases.

The chain joins TRBV7-9 to TRBJ1-5, with D maybe TRBD1 (6 bases). Germline V CDR1 and CDR2: SEHNR, FQNEAQ (reference sequence). Trimming took off 6 bases at V and 5 bases at J, with 11 bases between the two ends. The CDR3 runs to 13 residues. The CDR3 reads CASSFSGDQPQHF. The CDR3 coding sequence is TGTGCCAGCAGTTTTTCAGGGGATCAGCCCCAGCATTTT.

There are a few counts of this clone. The J gene is TRBJ1-2, the V gene TRBV10-3; tentatively, D is TRBD1 (5 bases). With 8 bases removed from V and 5 bases from J, the gap between germline ends came to 18 bases. The germline CDR1 and CDR2 sequences are ENHRY and SYGVKD. The CDR3 has 14 amino acids. The CDR3 region is CAIPDGGGSYGYTF. Here the CDR3 DNA reads TGTGCCATCCCCGACGGGGGTGGAAGTTATGGCTACACCTTC.

The chain couples TRBV24-1 to TRBJ1-4, with D tentatively TRBD1 (6 bases). The CDR3 runs 16 residues. CDR1 is KGHDR, CDR2 SFDVKD, per germline. V was pared by 4 bases and J by 3 bases, with 14 bases between. The CDR3 is CATSDGGRGSNEKLFF. CDR3 nucleotide sequence: TGTGCCACCAGTGACGGGGGGCGCGGGTCTAATGAAAAACTGTTTTTT.

J is TRBJ1-1 and V is TRBV12-3 or TRBV12-4, with D perhaps matching TRBD1 (5 bases). The V end was cut by 5 bases, the J end by 0 bases, with 7 bases between. The CDR3 consists of 13 residues. In nucleotides, the CDR3 is TGTGCCAGCAGTGAGGGGCTGAACACTGAAGCTTTCTTT. Amino acids: CASSEGLNTEAFF.

The chain couples TRBV18 to TRBJ2-3; 9 nucleotides line up with TRBD1. This CDR3 region has 17 residues. Germline CDR1 KGHSH, CDR2 LQKENI. The ends lost 0 bases at V and 3 bases at J; junction bases unmatched: 7. The CDR3 loop reads CASSPPTGTGRTDTQYF. The CDR3 DNA follows: TGTGCCAGCTCACCACCAACCGGGACAGGGAGGACAGATACGCAGTATTTT.

In this sample, this clone turned up once. The chain joins TRBV30 to TRBJ2-4, with 7 bases aligning to TRBD1. The V segment lost 4 bases and the J segment 3 bases; nucleotides outside the gene matches: 3. The CDR3 has 13 residues. Germline V gives CDR1 GTSNPN, CDR2 SVGIG (reference sequence). The CDR3 region has the DNA TGTGCCTGGAACCGGGACAGCAAAAACATTCAGTACTTC. It yields the protein CAWNRDSKNIQYF.

The chain joins TRBV7-2 to TRBJ1-5; TRBD1 might be the D (5 bases). The CDR3 covers 16 residues. The germline V and J ends were trimmed by 1 base and 2 bases, with 12 bases remaining between them. Per germline, CDR1 SGHTA and CDR2 FQGNSA. This CDR3 reads CASSLGAGWGNQPQHF. The DNA for the CDR3 is TGTGCCAGCAGCTTAGGGGCAGGGTGGGGCAATCAGCCCCAGCATTTT.

The sample holds a few counts of this clone. The J gene is TRBJ2-7, the V gene TRBV2; tentatively, D is TRBD1 or TRBD2 (5 bases each). CDR3 size: 13 residues. The V and J ends lost 5 bases and 7 bases respectively, with 15 bases between them. CDR1 and CDR2 from the germline V gene are SNHLY and FYNNEI. CDR3 in amino acids: CASSSGTGREQYF. CDR3 DNA: TGTGCCAGCAGTTCCGGGACCGGTCGGGAGCAGTACTTC.

The chain combines TRBV2 with TRBJ2-7; D uncertain. This CDR3 spans 11 amino acids. Germline loops: CDR1 SNHLY, CDR2 FYNNEI. V lost 4 bases to trimming and J lost 6 bases, with 7 bases between them. As DNA, the CDR3 is TGTGCCAGCAGTGTGGGGATCGAGCAGTACTTC. This encodes CASSVGIEQYF. The complete variable domain, with remaining parts taken from reference TRBV2 and TRBJ2-7, reads EPEVTQTPSHQVTQMGQEVILRCVPISNHLYFYWYRQILGQKVEFLVSFYNNEISEKSEIFDDQFSVERPDGSNFTLKIRSTKLEDSAMYFCASSVGIEQYFGPGTRLTVT.